Below are 2 T cell receptor beta chains sequenced from a single sample in a study of blood T cell repertoires in COVID-19. The method was immunoSEQ multiplex PCR; TCRdb's version includes in-frame clones alone and lacks a portion of them. The data contain 65,000 to 95,000 clones, over 75% of them seen just once; the ten biggest clones take up less than 3%. Sequencing used peripheral blood. Source of these receptors: a man in his 70s with active or convalescent COVID-19.

This clone was seen just once. This sequence joins TRBV19 and TRBJ1-2; D is perhaps TRBD1 (5 bases). Per the germline V gene, CDR1 is LNHDA and CDR2 is SQIVND (reference sequence). The CDR3 contains 15 residues. The ends were cut back, 7 bases at V and 6 bases at J, with 21 bases in the middle. CDR3 in amino acids: CASNPGGGQGDGYTF. CDR3 coding DNA: TGTGCCAGTAACCCCGGGGGAGGCCAGGGAGATGGCTACACCTTC.

As DNA, the CDR3 is TGTGCCAGCAGCTTAGTTGGGACAGCCAATTCACCCCTCCACTTT. Protein product: CASSLVGTANSPLHF. This rearrangement joins TRBV7-2 to TRBJ1-6; 7 bases fit TRBD1. Germline V lookup: CDR1 SGHTA, CDR2 FQGNSA. Trimming cost V 1 base and J 7 bases; bases outside gene matches: 4. This CDR3 spans 15 amino acids.